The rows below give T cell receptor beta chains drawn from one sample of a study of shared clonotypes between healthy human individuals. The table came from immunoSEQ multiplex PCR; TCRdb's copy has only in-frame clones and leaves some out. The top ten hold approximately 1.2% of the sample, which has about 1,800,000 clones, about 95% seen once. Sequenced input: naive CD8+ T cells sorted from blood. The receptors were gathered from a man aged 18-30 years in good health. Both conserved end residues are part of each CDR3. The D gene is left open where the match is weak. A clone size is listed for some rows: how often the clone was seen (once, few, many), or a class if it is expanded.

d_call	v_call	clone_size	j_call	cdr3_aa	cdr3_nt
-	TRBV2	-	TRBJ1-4	CASSGSVRGVLEKLFF	TGTGCCAGCAGTGGCAGCGTAAGGGGTGTTTTAGAAAAACTGTTTTTT
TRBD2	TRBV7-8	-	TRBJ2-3	CASSLGLAGVTDTQYF	TGTGCCAGCAGCTTAGGACTAGCGGGAGTCACAGATACGCAGTATTTT
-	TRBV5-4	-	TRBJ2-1	CASSLVYNEQFF	TGTGCCAGCAGCTTGGTCTACAATGAGCAGTTCTTC
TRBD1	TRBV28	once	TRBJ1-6	CASSLWGQVGSPLHF	TGTGCCAGCAGTTTATGGGGACAGGTGGGTTCACCCCTCCACTTT
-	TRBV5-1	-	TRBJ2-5	CASSLSPRGSLETQYF	TGCGCCAGCAGCCTCAGTCCCCGGGGGTCGTTGGAGACCCAGTACTTC
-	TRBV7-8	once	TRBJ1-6	CASSLPGGDASSYNSPLHF	TGTGCCAGCAGCCTTCCGGGTGGGGACGCGAGCTCCTATAATTCACCCCTCCACTTT
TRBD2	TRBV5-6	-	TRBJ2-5	CASSLGTSGRETQYF	TGTGCCAGCAGCTTGGGGACTAGCGGGAGAGAGACCCAGTACTTC
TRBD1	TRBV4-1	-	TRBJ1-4	CASSQEATGANEKLFF	TGCGCCAGCAGCCAAGAAGCTACAGGGGCTAATGAAAAACTGTTTTTT
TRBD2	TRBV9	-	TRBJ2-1	CASSVAGTTYNEQFF	TGTGCCAGCAGCGTAGCTGGGACTACCTACAATGAGCAGTTCTTC
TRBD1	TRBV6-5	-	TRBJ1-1	CASSRGPTEAFF	TGTGCCAGCAGTAGGGGGCCCACTGAAGCTTTCTTT
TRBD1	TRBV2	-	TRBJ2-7	CASRTGSRDEQYF	TGTGCCAGCAGGACAGGGAGTAGGGACGAGCAGTACTTC